This T cell receptor beta chain was sequenced in a study of shared clonotypes between healthy human individuals. From germline, CDR1 is ENHRY and CDR2 SYGVKD. Trimming shortened V by 6 bases and J by 4 bases, and 15 bases separated the two germline ends. The CDR3 runs 14 residues. Details on this clone: What it binds is unknown.

The team ran DNA from unsorted PBMCs on ten immunoSEQ deep assay plates for sequencing. Clones were read by immunoSEQ multiplex PCR, and TCRdb kept only the in-frame ones, dropping some. The sample yields about 480,000 clones, nearly 80% seen once. Study results and limitations: Exclusively blood specimens were collected; tissue repertoires likely differ.

The V and J genes are TRBV10-3 and TRBJ1-1; D gene unclear. The receptor was derived from a woman between 40 and 50 years old in good health. Some clones in this sample may be carry-over from other donors' samples. Material: PBMCs. CDR3 loop: CAISQPEGITEAFF. In DNA form, the CDR3 reads TGTGCCATCAGCCAGCCGGAGGGTATCACTGAAGCTTTCTTT.